This T cell receptor beta chain appears in the sequencing data of a study of blood T cell repertoires in COVID-19. Study background: Italy, Spain and the United States were the sources of the convalescent and acute COVID-19 samples. Sources were T cells, B-cell-depleted T cells, or PBMCs; the material itself was cDNA or gDNA.

Some clones are missing from TCRdb's copy, which holds only in-frame ones; the method was immunoSEQ multiplex PCR. The profile shows around 260,000 clones, 80% to 85% of them singletons. Patients of the Seattle cohort, enrolled during active infection, were followed longitudinally. What was sequenced was peripheral blood. The receptor's source is a person aged 70 to 80 with COVID-19, enrolled during active disease.

CDR3 bases: TGTGCCATCAGTGAGGGGACAGCCCTGAGATCACCCCTCCACTTT. Translating gives CAISEGTALRSPLHF. V usage is TRBV10-3 and J usage is TRBJ1-6; the match to TRBD1 covers 7 bases. The CDR3 is 15 residues long. J lost 10 bases, V lost 2 bases, and 8 bases had no gene match. Germline lookup yields CDR1 ENHRY and CDR2 SYGVKD.